These 24 T cell receptor beta chains share one sample of origin, sequenced in a study of T cells after yellow fever vaccination. One entry per CDR3 protein, called by TCRdb with MiXCR from the 5' RACE reads. Of 150,000 to 200,000 distinct CDR3 sequences in the sample, around 9.3% were seen once. Sequencing was performed on CD8+ T cells sorted from PBMCs, taken 45 days after the yellow fever booster vaccination. These receptors were collected from a man aged 18 to 30 who received the YFV17D yellow fever vaccine.

The chain uses TRBV4-3 and TRBJ2-3; D perhaps matches TRBD1 (6 bases). The CDR3 runs 16 residues. V lost 0 bases to trimming and J lost 9 bases, with 19 bases between them. Looked up from germline, CDR1 is LGHNA and CDR2 is YSLEER. CDR3 region: CASSQERGIPGETQYF. The CDR3 bases are TGCGCCAGCAGCCAAGAGAGGGGGATACCCGGGGAAACGCAGTATTTT.

This clonotype was counted a few times. The V call is TRBV29-1, the J call TRBJ1-1, with D uncertain. This CDR3 comprises 12 residues. With 4 bases removed from V and 0 bases from J, the gap between germline ends came to 6 bases. In germline, CDR1 is SQVTM, CDR2 ANQGSEA. The CDR3 bases are TGCAGCGTTGCCGGGCTGAACACTGAAGCTTTCTTT. This translates into CSVAGLNTEAFF.

This clonotype was observed a handful of times. The chain uses TRBV10-3 and TRBJ1-5; the D gene is possibly TRBD1 (6 bases). The CDR3 runs to 16 residues. V was trimmed by 1 base and J by 0 bases, leaving 10 bases between them. Germline loops: CDR1 ENHRY, CDR2 SYGVKD. The DNA for the CDR3 is TGTGCCATCAGTGAGTGGGGGCAAGATAGCAATCAGCCCCAGCATTTT. Protein sequence: CAISEWGQDSNQPQHF.

This clonotype has at least ten counts. The gene calls are TRBV6-5 and TRBJ2-7, with D possibly TRBD2 on 5 matching bases. There are 10 residues in the CDR3. In germline, CDR1 is MNHEY, CDR2 SVGAGI. V lost 8 bases to trimming and J lost 7 bases, with 9 bases between them. The CDR3: CASRGREQYF. CDR3 in DNA: TGTGCCAGCCGGGGTAGGGAGCAGTACTTC.

This clonotype occurred a few times. The chain uses TRBV20-1 and TRBJ2-1, with 7 bases identical to TRBD2. V dropped 3 bases and J dropped 10; count of bases not matched to a gene: 9. Germline V CDR1 and CDR2: DFQATT, SNEGSKA (reference sequence). This CDR3 is built from 13 residues. The CDR3 here is CSASPPGGGEQFF. In DNA, the CDR3 is TGCAGTGCTAGCCCCCCGGGCGGGGGAGAGCAGTTCTTC.

In this sample, this clonotype turned up a few times. This chain links TRBV4-1 with TRBJ1-2; D gene uncertain. The germline V and J ends were trimmed by 4 bases and 2 bases, with 11 bases remaining between them. Germline lookup yields CDR1 MGHRA and CDR2 YSYEKL. The CDR3 is 14 residues long. The CDR3 here is CASSPRTENYGYTF. The CDR3 bases are TGCGCCAGCAGCCCTCGGACGGAAAACTATGGCTACACCTTC.

This clonotype occurred a few times. The V call is TRBV9, the J call TRBJ2-7; the match to TRBD2 covers 8 bases. The germline V gene encodes CDR1 SGDLS and CDR2 YYNGEE. The length of the CDR3 is 13 residues. J gave up 3 bases and V 7 bases, and 6 bases lay outside the gene matches. The CDR3 loop reads CASREGRYYEQYF. Here the CDR3 DNA reads TGTGCCAGCCGGGAGGGACGGTACTACGAGCAGTACTTC.

The J gene is TRBJ1-2, the V gene TRBV5-6, with no clear D. The CDR3 is 13 residues long. Germline V gives CDR1 SGHDT, CDR2 YYEEEE. V lost 2 bases and J lost 3, with 8 bases in between. The CDR3 loop is CASSLGPDYGYTF. Here the CDR3 DNA reads TGTGCCAGCAGCTTAGGGCCGGACTATGGCTACACCTTC. Complete variable domain (other parts from reference TRBV5-6 and TRBJ1-2): DAGVTQSPTHLIKTRGQQVTLRCSPKSGHDTVSWYQQALGQGPQFIFQYYEEEERQRGNFPDRFSGHQFPNYSSELNVNALLLGDSALYLCASSLGPDYGYTFGSGTRLTVV.

This clonotype showed up just a few times. The chain carries TRBV7-9 and TRBJ1-1; D is unclear. CDR3 length equals 13 residues. V lost 0 bases, J lost 6 bases, and 8 bases lay in between. Germline V CDR1 and CDR2: SEHNR, FQNEAQ (reference sequence). CDR3 DNA: TGTGCCAGCAGCTTAGCGTGGGGAGCTGAAGCTTTCTTT. Amino acid sequence: CASSLAWGAEAFF.

This chain connects TRBV30 to TRBJ1-2, with D tentatively TRBD1 (6 bases). CDR1 GTSNPN and CDR2 SVGIG come from the germline V gene (reference sequence). This CDR3 has 12 residues. V lost 7 bases and J lost 4, with 13 bases in between. The CDR3 protein is CASSDSPYGYTF. Here the CDR3 DNA reads TGTGCCTCGTCGGACAGCCCCTATGGCTACACCTTC.

This clonotype was detected a few times. The chain uses TRBV30 and TRBJ2-1; no clear D. The CDR3 covers 11 residues. The germline V gene encodes CDR1 GTSNPN and CDR2 SVGIG (reference sequence). With 7 bases removed from V and 6 bases from J, the gap between germline ends came to 10 bases. The CDR3 DNA reads TGTGCCTCCGCCGCCGCCAATGAGCAGTTCTTC. It specifies CASAAANEQFF.

This clonotype was detected a few times. V is TRBV27 and J is TRBJ1-3; D unresolved. The germline V and J ends were trimmed by 9 bases and 0 bases, with 9 bases remaining between them. This CDR3 has 13 residues. CDR1 is MNHEY, CDR2 SMNVEV, per germline (reference sequence). The CDR3 DNA follows: TGTGCCAGACCGTTATACTCTGGAAACACCATATATTTT. This gives the protein CARPLYSGNTIYF.

This chain links TRBV4-1 with TRBJ1-2, with 8 bases aligning to TRBD1. The CDR3 has 14 amino acids. Germline CDR1 and CDR2: MGHRA and YSYEKL. Trimming cost V 0 bases and J 5 bases; bases outside gene matches: 2. CDR3 sequence: CASSQERTGYGYTF. CDR3 bases: TGCGCCAGCAGCCAAGAAAGGACAGGGTATGGCTACACCTTC.

V usage is TRBV14 and J usage is TRBJ1-1, with D possibly TRBD1 on 6 matching bases. Germline V gives CDR1 SGHDN, CDR2 FVKESK. This CDR3 is 15 amino acids long. Trimming cost V 0 bases and J 0 bases, with 8 bases left between them. The CDR3 coding sequence is TGTGCCAGCAGCCAAGAGGGGGCTCTGAACACTGAAGCTTTCTTT. Protein: CASSQEGALNTEAFF.

This clonotype turned up a few times. A much larger clone lies a single base off, so this may be a read error. V and J are TRBV5-5 and TRBJ1-1; D not certain. Germline CDR1 is SGHKS and CDR2 is YYEKEE (reference sequence). The V and J ends lost 2 bases and 1 base respectively, with 3 bases between them. The CDR3 length is 12 residues. The CDR3 bases are TGTGCCAGCAGCTTTGAGAACACTGAAGCTTTCTTT. Translated: CASSFENTEAFF.

The rearrangement links TRBV4-1 to TRBJ1-4; D is perhaps TRBD1 (5 bases). Per germline, CDR1 MGHRA and CDR2 YSYEKL. The CDR3 covers 16 residues. The V and J ends lost 4 bases and 2 bases respectively, with 14 bases between them. The CDR3 nucleotides read TGCGCCAGCAGCCCGGGGGTTTACAGCACTAATGAAAAACTGTTTTTT. This codes for CASSPGVYSTNEKLFF.

For this clonotype: Sequence at one end of the junction differs from germline and may be a read error. V usage is TRBV7-9 and J usage is TRBJ2-5; 8 nucleotides agree with TRBD2. This CDR3 is built from 15 residues. The V gene's germline CDR1 is SEHNR and CDR2 FQNEAQ (reference sequence). This CDR3 reads CASSFGLAGKETEYF. CDR3 nucleotide sequence: TGTGCCAGCAGCTTCGGACTAGCCGGGAAAGAGACCGAGTACTTC.

The chain links TRBV6-2 or TRBV6-3 to TRBJ2-5, with 10 bases that match TRBD2. The CDR3 has 16 amino acids. After removal of 4 bases from V and 2 bases from J, the junction contained 7 bases not matched to a gene. The germline V gene encodes CDR1 MNHEY and CDR2 SVGEGT. CDR3 DNA: TGTGCCAGCAGTTGGGGAGCGGGGGGGATACAAGAGACCCAGTACTTC. It yields the protein CASSWGAGGIQETQYF.

There are a few counts of this clonotype. V and J are TRBV6-2 or TRBV6-3 and TRBJ2-7; D gene uncertain. Germline CDR1 and CDR2: MNHEY and SVGEGT. V was cut by 2 bases and J by 0 bases, with 5 bases left in between. CDR3 length equals 13 residues. The CDR3 bases are TGTGCCAGCAGTTACGTGGACTCCTACGAGCAGTACGTC. The encoded protein is CASSYVDSYEQYV.

The rearrangement links TRBV4-1 to TRBJ2-7; perhaps D is TRBD1 or TRBD2 (5 bases each). The CDR3 contains 15 residues. Germline V gene data show CDR1 as MGHRA and CDR2 as YSYEKL. Trimming left V 0 bases short and J 5 bases short, with 14 bases between. The CDR3 DNA reads TGCGCCAGCAGCCAAGATGGTACGGGGCCTGACGAGCAGTACTTC. It specifies CASSQDGTGPDEQYF.

This clonotype was picked up a small number of times. The V call is TRBV27, the J call TRBJ2-1; perhaps TRBD2 as D (6 bases). Germline assignment: CDR1 MNHEY and CDR2 SMNVEV (reference sequence). V was pared by 5 bases and J by 5 bases, with 16 bases between. The CDR3 has 15 amino acids. The CDR3 loop is CASSLPGLLHNEQFF. The CDR3 bases are TGTGCCAGCAGTCTCCCGGGACTTCTCCACAATGAGCAGTTCTTC.

This clonotype was seen repeatedly, ten times or more. This chain links TRBV4-1 with TRBJ1-2; D ambiguous. This CDR3 region has 14 residues. V was pared by 1 base and J by 2 bases, with 8 bases between. CDR1 and CDR2 from the germline V gene are MGHRA and YSYEKL. The CDR3 protein is CASSQVKGNYGYTF. The CDR3 DNA reads TGCGCCAGCAGCCAAGTAAAAGGAAACTATGGCTACACCTTC.

The V and J genes are TRBV20-1 and TRBJ2-1; D may correspond to TRBD1 or TRBD2 (6 bases each). Germline V CDR1 and CDR2: DFQATT, SNEGSKA (reference sequence). Trimming shortened V by 7 bases and J by 4 bases, and 17 bases separated the two germline ends. The CDR3 length is 14 residues. CDR3 residues: CSGLHGGVYNEQFF. The CDR3 DNA reads TGCAGTGGTCTTCACGGGGGCGTATACAATGAGCAGTTCTTC.

The chain has TRBV24-1 and TRBJ2-1; no firm D call. Trimming pared 3 bases from V and 9 bases from J, leaving 14 bases between. The CDR3 is made up of 14 amino acids. Germline V gene sequence: CDR1 KGHDR, CDR2 SFDVKD. The CDR3, as DNA: TGTGCCACCAGTGATGCTGGCGCCGATGGTGAGCAGTTCTTC. This gives the protein CATSDAGADGEQFF.